The following is a T cell receptor beta chain sequence with its context. Its antigen remains unidentified. A junction boundary mismatches the germline segment, possibly from a read error. The sample is drawn from a study of response to subunit inactivated influenza vaccine. Notes on the study in general: Each seasonal flu vaccination may recruit only limited new T cells, authors suggested.

TCRdb used MiXCR to reprocess the RT-PCR reads, holding one entry per CDR3 protein. The data show 530,000 or so distinct CDR3 sequences, with approximately 10% seen just once and 10% to 13% held by the top ten. The CDR3 runs 18 residues. CDR1 is SGHAT and CDR2 is FQNNGV in the germline V gene. The rearrangement joins TRBV11-2 to TRBJ2-7; TRBD1 matches 7 bases. The specimen comprised PBMCs from blood, sampled on the day of vaccination. This TCR was recovered from a man aged 50-60 years who received an inactivated influenza vaccine. CDR3: CACSLEGGLPRILYEQYF. The CDR3 DNA follows: TGTGCCTGCAGCTTAGAAGGGGGCCTCCCTCGGATATTATACGAGCAGTACTTC.